Sequencing of this T cell receptor beta chain was carried out in a study of T cell responses to AZD1222 COVID-19 vaccine. This clone was recorded only once. Its antigen is undetermined. The germline gives CDR1 LNHDA, CDR2 SQIVND (reference sequence). The V gene lost 7 bases and the J gene lost 0 bases, with 13 bases spanning the gap. The CDR3 runs to 15 residues. The table came from immunoSEQ multiplex PCR; TCRdb's copy has only in-frame clones and leaves some out. The sample lists under 95,000 clones; around nine tenths were seen once. Overall study findings and caveats: The CD4 TCRs associated with vaccination extended across spike and predominated at 160-218 and 743-854. Rises in breadth and depth of Spike-specific TCRs came after two AZD1222 doses. Scientists sampled the repertoires only once the peak T cell response had passed.

The receptor's source is an adult who received the AZD1222 COVID-19 vaccine. The source was peripheral blood, collected 28 days after the second AZD1222 dose. V usage is TRBV19 and J usage is TRBJ1-3, with a tentative D call TRBD1 (5 bases). CDR3 bases: TGTGCCAGTACTCCGGGGACCCACTCTGGAAACACCATATATTTT. Its translation: CASTPGTHSGNTIYF.